A single sample is the source of the 30 T cell receptor beta chains below, sequenced in a study of T-cell reconstitution after alpha-beta-depleted transplantation in children (dated by TCRdb to about 2016). Overall results and qualifications from the work: Over subsequent months, a decline in hyperexpanded clone frequencies was noted, and after one year, T-cell counts and TCRbeta diversity were mostly ascribed to newly produced T cells.

Receptor amplification or capture employed PCR. Sequencer: Illumina HiSeq 2500. TCR library preparation used molecular barcoding, with unique molecular identifiers applied to normalize quantification of the TCRbeta repertoire. In-frame beta chains were kept once TCRdb had trimmed the public reads at Q25 with fastp and called clones with MiXCR. Rows merge per CDR3 protein into single entries with the most common DNA and genes. The sample data list 250,000 to 300,000 distinct CDR3 sequences, and almost 8% of these were observed just once. Approximately 8.6% of the sample goes to the ten largest clones. The label giving this sample's treatment or condition can be read as: allogeneic hematopoietic cell transplantation with graft depleted of TCRalphabeta T cells and CD19 B cells. These receptors' antigens are unknown. The sequenced sample was peripheral blood, obtained 360 days after TCRalphabeta/CD19-depleted stem cell transplant. Source of these receptors: a female patient aged 2-10 years who had a stem cell transplant for Fanconi anemia, so the T cells may come from the graft donor.

This clonotype was seen many times. The CDR3 region has the DNA TGTGCCAGCAGACCGACCGGTTGGGGTAGCACAGATACGCAGTATTTT. Translation gives CASRPTGWGSTDTQYF. The chain employs TRBV25-1 and TRBJ2-3, with no clear D. This CDR3 comprises 16 residues. Trimming took 6 bases from V and 0 from J, leaving 16 bases between them. CDR1 is MGHDK, CDR2 SYGVNS, per germline.

This clonotype has a count of ten or more. CDR3: CASSLKGGGGVEQFF. CDR3 sequence (DNA): TGTGCCAGCAGCTTAAAAGGCGGCGGGGGGGTTGAGCAGTTCTTC. The V call is TRBV7-2, the J call TRBJ2-1; TRBD2 agrees at 9 bases. Germline trimming cut 2 bases from V and 9 bases from J; bases unmatched to any gene: 8. The CDR3 runs to 15 residues. Germline V CDR1 and CDR2: SGHTA, FQGNSA.

In its sample, this clonotype was seen many times. The J gene is TRBJ2-3, the V gene TRBV6-2 or TRBV6-3; 8 bases line up with TRBD2. The V gene's germline CDR1 is MNHEY and CDR2 SVGEGT. Losses at the gene ends were 6 bases for V and 0 bases for J; bases not matched to a gene: 14. This CDR3 region has 18 residues. The CDR3: CASRVAGGRITSTDTQYF. The CDR3 nucleotides read TGTGCCAGCAGGGTCGCGGGGGGAAGAATTACTAGCACAGATACGCAGTATTTT.

CDR3: CASSEEWISLVGEQYF. CDR3 DNA sequence: TGTGCCAGCAGTGAAGAATGGATCTCTCTCGTGGGCGAGCAGTACTTC. The chain has TRBV2 and TRBJ2-7; D ambiguous. CDR1 SNHLY and CDR2 FYNNEI come from the germline V gene. Between the trimmed V and J ends, which lost 1 base and 6 bases, there was a span of 19 bases. CDR3 size: 16 residues.

The chain combines TRBV21-1 with TRBJ1-2; the table assigns TRBD1, which was not confirmed against the DNA. TRBV21-1 is a listed pseudogene. CDR3 length: 16 amino acids. The CDR3 protein is CASSGRGRHLNYGYTF. The DNA of the CDR3 is TGTGCCAGCAGCGGGAGGGGGCGACACCTTAACTATGGCTACACCTTC.

This clonotype was found many times. This chain links TRBV7-2 with TRBJ2-1, with unresolved D. This CDR3 comprises 12 residues. Per germline, CDR1 SGHTA and CDR2 FQGNSA. The germline V and J ends were trimmed by 1 base and 9 bases, with 7 bases remaining between them. CDR3 residues: CASSLVFSEQFF. Here the CDR3 DNA reads TGTGCCAGCAGCTTAGTGTTTAGTGAGCAGTTCTTC.

This clonotype has a count of ten or more. CDR3 in DNA: TGCGCCAGCAGCTTCGCCCCGACAGGGTACTACGAGCAGTACTTC. Translation gives CASSFAPTGYYEQYF. The chain couples TRBV5-1 to TRBJ2-7, with TRBD1 identical over 7 bases. The V segment lost 2 bases and the J segment 3 bases; nucleotides outside the gene matches: 8. The CDR3 has 15 amino acids. Germline CDR1 reads SGHRS; CDR2 reads YFSETQ.

The sample holds many counts of this clonotype. The chain couples TRBV28 to TRBJ1-1, with 7 bases matching TRBD1. CDR1 MDHEN and CDR2 SYDVKM come from the germline V gene. The CDR3 loop spans 13 amino acids. The trim removed 6 bases at V and 6 bases at J, leaving 7 bases unmatched. Here the CDR3 DNA reads TGTGCCAGCAGACCACAGGGGAGGGCTGAAGCTTTCTTT. It codes for CASRPQGRAEAFF.

In this sample, this clonotype turned up many times. This rearrangement joins TRBV20-1 to TRBJ1-4; D is unresolved. The ends were cut back, 5 bases at V and 5 bases at J, with 18 bases in the middle. CDR3 size: 15 residues. Per germline, CDR1 DFQATT and CDR2 SNEGSKA (reference sequence). The CDR3 protein is CSAQTNQQPNEKLFF. The CDR3 DNA reads TGCAGTGCTCAGACAAATCAACAGCCGAATGAAAAACTGTTTTTT.

This clonotype occurred many times. V usage is TRBV5-1 and J usage is TRBJ2-1; 7 bases map to TRBD2. The CDR3 totals 15 residues. Trimming at V came to 1 base and at J to 9 bases, leaving 10 bases not matched to a gene. Germline loops: CDR1 SGHRS, CDR2 YFSETQ. The CDR3 DNA reads as TGCGCCAGCAGCTTGACCGGACTAGAGAGCGGTGAGCAGTTCTTC. As protein: CASSLTGLESGEQFF.

The chain links TRBV5-6 to TRBJ2-5, with 9 bases identical to TRBD1. CDR1 SGHDT and CDR2 YYEEEE come from the germline V gene. The CDR3 runs 15 residues. After removal of 4 bases from V and 5 bases from J, the junction contained 9 bases not matched to a gene. CDR3 loop: CASSIGTGRRETQYF. CDR3 nucleotides: TGTGCCAGCAGCATTGGGACAGGGCGGCGGGAGACCCAGTACTTC.

This clonotype was seen ten or more times. This chain uses TRBV15 with TRBJ2-5, with a possible D match to TRBD1 (6 bases). This CDR3 is built from 17 residues. Per the germline V gene, CDR1 is LNHNV and CDR2 is YYDKDF (reference sequence). With 0 bases removed from V and 1 base from J, the gap between germline ends came to 15 bases. DNA for the CDR3: TGTGCCACCAGCAGAGATGGACAGCCAGATCTCCAAGAGACCCAGTACTTC. It is translated as CATSRDGQPDLQETQYF.

This clonotype has at least ten counts. DNA for the CDR3: TGTGCCAGCAGCGTGACAGGGGGCCCCTACGAGCAGTACTTC. Translated, it gives CASSVTGGPYEQYF. This chain joins TRBV9 and TRBJ2-7, with 10 bases matching TRBD1. The CDR3 runs 14 residues. Germline CDR1 and CDR2: SGDLS and YYNGEE. Unmatched junction bases numbered 1, after V lost 2 bases and J lost 2 bases.

The sample holds a few counts of this clonotype. The chain joins TRBV20-1 to TRBJ2-3; 8 bases fit TRBD2. CDR1 is DFQATT and CDR2 is SNEGSKA in the germline V gene (reference sequence). The CDR3 has 14 residues. V lost 3 bases, J lost 6 bases, and 8 bases stayed unmatched. The CDR3 reads CSARPGGVPDTQYF. The DNA for the CDR3 is TGCAGTGCTAGGCCGGGGGGGGTACCCGATACGCAGTATTTT.

The chain has TRBV9 and TRBJ2-3; 8 bases are shared with TRBD2. The junction had 6 bases not matched to a gene; V was cut back by 1 base and J by 5 bases. The CDR3 runs to 15 residues. From germline, CDR1 is SGDLS and CDR2 YYNGEE. CDR3 residues: CASSVRGGPGDTQYF. The CDR3 nucleotides read TGTGCCAGCAGCGTACGCGGGGGGCCGGGAGATACGCAGTATTTT.

This chain links TRBV7-2 with TRBJ2-2; the D gene is possibly TRBD1 (6 bases). Germline-derived CDR1 and CDR2 are SGHTA and FQGNSA. This CDR3 is built from 13 residues. V gave up 6 bases and J gave up 6 bases, with 11 bases separating them. The CDR3 sequence is CASRLQGAGELFF. CDR3 in DNA: TGTGCCAGCAGGTTACAGGGAGCCGGGGAGCTGTTTTTT.

This chain links TRBV6-2 or TRBV6-3 with TRBJ2-5; 7 bases agree with TRBD1. CDR3 length: 13 residues. J was trimmed by 5 bases and V by 6 bases; bases with no gene match: 6. CDR1 MNHEY and CDR2 SVGEGT come from the germline V gene. The CDR3 sequence is CASSTGVVETQYF. DNA for the CDR3: TGTGCCAGCAGCACAGGGGTTGTGGAGACCCAGTACTTC.

The chain links TRBV20-1 to TRBJ2-1; D call uncertain. Trimming shortened V by 7 bases and J by 8 bases, and 12 bases separated the two germline ends. This CDR3 comprises 11 residues. CDR1 and CDR2 from the germline V gene are DFQATT and SNEGSKA (reference sequence). The CDR3 DNA sequence: TGCAGTGTAAATCGAGCATATGAGCAGTTCTTC. Translated, it gives CSVNRAYEQFF.

This clonotype was seen a few times. This chain uses TRBV7-2 with TRBJ2-2; D may be TRBD1 (5 bases). Germline lookup yields CDR1 SGHTA and CDR2 FQGNSA. The V gene lost 3 bases and the J gene lost 5 bases, with 13 bases spanning the gap. This CDR3 spans 15 amino acids. DNA of the CDR3: TGTGCCAGCAGCTTGTGGACAATTCGGACCGGGGAGCTGTTTTTT. Translation gives CASSLWTIRTGELFF.

The table lists this clonotype with a few counts. The rearrangement uses TRBV5-1 and TRBJ1-6; 7 nucleotides match TRBD1. V was clipped by 0 bases and J by 6 bases; unmatched bases: 0. The CDR3 runs 14 residues. Germline V CDR1 and CDR2: SGHRS, YFSETQ. The CDR3 DNA reads as TGCGCCAGCAGCTTGGCAGGGGGTAATTCACCCCTCCACTTT. This sequence encodes CASSLAGGNSPLHF.

This clonotype was detected many times. The chain uses TRBV27 and TRBJ2-1, with D unclear. V lost 6 bases, J lost 0 bases, and 12 bases lay in between. Germline V lookup: CDR1 MNHEY, CDR2 SMNVEV (reference sequence). This CDR3 region has 15 residues. The CDR3 DNA reads TGTGCCAGCAGATTCGGGCTGAGCTCCTACAATGAGCAGTTCTTC. Translated: CASRFGLSSYNEQFF.

This clonotype was seen a few times. The V and J genes are TRBV4-1 and TRBJ2-1; 13 nucleotides align to TRBD2. The CDR3 is 17 amino acids. V shed 4 bases, J shed 2 bases, and the junction held 5 bases outside the gene matches. Germline loops: CDR1 MGHRA, CDR2 YSYEKL. For the CDR3, the DNA is TGCGCCAGCAGCCGAACCGGGACTAGCGGGACCTACAATGAGCAGTTCTTC. As protein: CASSRTGTSGTYNEQFF.

V gene TRBV12-3 or TRBV12-4 combines with J gene TRBJ1-4, with D perhaps TRBD1 (5 bases). The CDR3 consists of 16 residues. V gave up 6 bases and J gave up 0 bases, with 14 bases separating them. This chain's CDR3 is CASSADTLATNEKLFF. DNA for the CDR3: TGTGCCAGCAGCGCGGACACCCTTGCAACTAATGAAAAACTGTTTTTT.

This clonotype was counted at least ten times. The chain links TRBV7-2 to TRBJ2-3; 8 bases are a match to TRBD2. Looked up from germline, CDR1 is SGHTA and CDR2 is FQGNSA. The CDR3 sequence is 17 residues long. After removal of 1 base from V and 0 bases from J, the junction contained 6 bases not matched to a gene. CDR3 nucleotide sequence: TGTGCCAGCAGCTTAGTCGGGGGGGGCACTAGCACAGATACGCAGTATTTT. Protein: CASSLVGGGTSTDTQYF.

In its sample, this clonotype was seen a few times. The V and J genes are TRBV5-5 and TRBJ1-3; 8 bases line up with TRBD1. Trimming removed 0 bases from V and 4 bases from J; junction bases left unmatched: 9. CDR1 and CDR2 (germline): SGHKS, YYEKEE (reference sequence). The CDR3 has 17 residues. CDR3 residues: CASSLEGQGAQGNTIYF. In nucleotides, the CDR3 is TGTGCCAGCAGCTTGGAGGGGCAGGGGGCGCAAGGAAACACCATATATTTT.

This clonotype was counted only a few times. For the CDR3, the DNA is TGCGCCAGCAGCCCTACGACTAGCCCAGGCGAGCAGTACTTC. Its protein is CASSPTTSPGEQYF. The chain combines TRBV5-1 with TRBJ2-7; TRBD2 aligns across 7 bases. V dropped 4 bases and J dropped 6; count of bases not matched to a gene: 10. From germline, CDR1 is SGHRS and CDR2 YFSETQ. This CDR3 region has 14 residues.

This chain links TRBV7-2 with TRBJ2-7; D uncertain. CDR3 size: 12 residues. The ends were cut back, 5 bases at V and 6 bases at J, with 11 bases in the middle. Germline V gives CDR1 SGHTA, CDR2 FQGNSA. The CDR3 nucleotides read TGTGCCAGCAGCCAAGGAGTGGGCGAGCAGTACTTC. It yields the protein CASSQGVGEQYF.

This clonotype occurred many times. The V gene is TRBV7-2, the J gene TRBJ2-2; D gene unclear. Trimming removed 3 bases from V and 3 bases from J, with 2 bases in between. Germline V gene lookup returns CDR1 SGHTA and CDR2 FQGNSA. The CDR3 is 12 residues long. CDR3: CASSLDTGELFF. As DNA, the CDR3 is TGTGCCAGCAGCTTGGACACCGGGGAGCTGTTTTTT.

This clonotype was counted many times. The chain has TRBV15 and TRBJ1-1; no clear D. Trimming left V 3 bases short and J 1 base short, with 6 bases between. In germline, CDR1 is LNHNV, CDR2 YYDKDF (reference sequence). The CDR3 consists of 13 residues. The CDR3 DNA reads as TGTGCCACCAGCAGCCAAAAGAACACTGAAGCTTTCTTT. Translating gives CATSSQKNTEAFF. The full variable domain, rest sourced from reference TRBV15 and TRBJ1-1, is DAMVIQNPRYQVTQFGKPVTLSCSQTLNHNVMYWYQQKSSQAPKLLFHYYDKDFNNEADTPDNFQSRRPNTSFCFLDIRSPGLGDTAMYLCATSSQKNTEAFFGQGTRLTVV.

This chain joins TRBV11-2 and TRBJ1-1; D is undetermined. CDR3 length: 17 residues. CDR1 and CDR2 from the germline V gene are SGHAT and FQNNGV. V was clipped by 5 bases and J by 1 base, with 20 bases between them. CDR3 amino acids: CASSPRALNEGNTEAFF. For the CDR3, the DNA is TGTGCCAGCAGCCCAAGGGCCCTCAACGAAGGGAACACTGAAGCTTTCTTT.